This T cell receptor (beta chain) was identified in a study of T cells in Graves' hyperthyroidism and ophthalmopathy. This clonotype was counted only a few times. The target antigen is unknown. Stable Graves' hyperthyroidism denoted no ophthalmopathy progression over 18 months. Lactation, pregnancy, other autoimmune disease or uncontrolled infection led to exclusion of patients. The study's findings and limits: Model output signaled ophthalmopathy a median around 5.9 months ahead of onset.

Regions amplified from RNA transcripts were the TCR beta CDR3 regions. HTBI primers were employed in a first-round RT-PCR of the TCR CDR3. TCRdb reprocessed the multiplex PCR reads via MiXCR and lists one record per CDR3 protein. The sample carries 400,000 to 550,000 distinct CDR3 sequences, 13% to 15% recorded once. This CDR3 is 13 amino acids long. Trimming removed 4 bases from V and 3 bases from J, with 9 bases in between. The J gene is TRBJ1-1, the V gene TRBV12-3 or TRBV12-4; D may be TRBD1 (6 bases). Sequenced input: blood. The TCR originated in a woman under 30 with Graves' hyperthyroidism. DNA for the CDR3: TGTGCCAGCAGTTATCCAGGGGACACTGAAGCTTTCTTT. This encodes CASSYPGDTEAFF.